This record looks at one TCR beta chain sequence and its context. Enrolled during active infection, Seattle patients were then followed longitudinally. This record comes from a study of blood T cell repertoires in COVID-19. Overall study context: Samples representing acute and convalescent COVID-19 were sourced from the United States, Italy and Spain. The cDNA or gDNA used as material had been derived from T cells, B-cell-depleted T cells, or PBMCs.

Authors' analysis steps: Quantification of nucleated cells was approximated via reference gene primer amplification. Using immunoSEQ multiplex PCR, the repertoire was profiled, and TCRdb retains in-frame clones only, with some absent. That table is the source of V, J and clone size, and D and trimming were worked out from the DNA. The data show about 210,000 clones, with more than 75% seen just once and 7.8% held by the top ten. The CDR3 consists of 16 residues. The V and J ends lost 6 bases and 3 bases, in that order; junction bases with no gene match: 12. Germline V CDR1 and CDR2: MNHEY, SMNVEV (reference sequence).

The specimen was peripheral blood. The receptor was isolated from a woman aged 60 to 75 with COVID-19, enrolled during active disease. This chain connects TRBV27 to TRBJ2-7; 9 nucleotides align to TRBD1. The CDR3, as DNA: TGTGCCAGCAGGAAAACCGGGACAGGGCTCATCTACGAGCAGTACTTC. It specifies CASRKTGTGLIYEQYF.